These 20 T cell receptor beta chains originate from one sample sequenced in a study of prognosis after radiotherapy for stage I lung cancer (dated by TCRdb to about 2021). Sequencing was carried out with an Illumina HiSeq 3000. The TCR beta CDR3 region was amplified from genomic DNA by two rounds of multiplex PCR. In the first PCR round, primers specific to each TRBV and TRBJ gene were used, and the primer sequences were filed in Chinese patent CN105087789A. TCRdb applied fastp at Q25 and MiXCR to the public reads, then kept only in-frame beta chains. All rows with the same CDR3 protein become a single entry with the most common DNA and genes. The sample table holds around 13,000 distinct CDR3 sequences, of which approximately 47% were seen once. The top ten constitute 25% to 35% of the sample. Sequenced material: PBMCs, taken before or after stereotactic body radiation therapy (not recorded which). These receptors originate from a donor over 45 with non-small cell lung cancer.

V gene TRBV20-1 combines with J gene TRBJ2-7; the match to TRBD2 covers 7 bases. V was pared by 6 bases and J by 3 bases, with 14 bases of the junction left unmatched. This CDR3 is built from 15 residues. The germline V gene has CDR1 DFQATT and CDR2 SNEGSKA (reference sequence). CDR3 nucleotides: TGCAGTGCCGCTGAGGGGCTAGCGGCTGACTACGAGCAGTACTTC. Translation gives CSAAEGLAADYEQYF.

CDR3 DNA: TGTGCCACTTTTAATTCACCCCTCCACTTT. Amino acids: CATFNSPLHF. The gene calls are TRBV2 and TRBJ1-6, with D uncertain. The ends were cut back, 10 bases at V and 6 bases at J, with 4 bases in the middle. Germline V CDR1 and CDR2: SNHLY, FYNNEI. CDR3 length: 10 amino acids.

By proportion, this clonotype is medium-sized. The chain employs TRBV28 and TRBJ1-2; tentatively, D is TRBD1 (6 bases). V dropped 3 bases and J dropped 0 bases, with 23 bases sitting between them. This CDR3 has 19 amino acids. CDR1 MDHEN and CDR2 SYDVKM come from the germline V gene. CDR3 nucleotides: TGTGCCAGCAGTTTCAATTTCCGGACAGTAGCCAGTTCTAACTATGGCTACACCTTC. It encodes CASSFNFRTVASSNYGYTF.

As concerns this clonotype: This sequence is one base from a far larger clone and is likely a read error. The chain employs TRBV20-1 and TRBJ2-1; 7 nucleotides match TRBD1. This CDR3 has 12 amino acids. The junction had 8 bases not matched to a gene; V was cut back by 5 bases and J by 10 bases. Germline V gene data show CDR1 as DFQATT and CDR2 as SNEGSKA (reference sequence). This CDR3 is CSADRELGEQFF. DNA of the CDR3: TGCAGTGCTGACAGGGAACTTGGCGAGCAGTTCTTC.

Worth noting for this clonotype: The likely explanation is a read error, given a far larger clone one base away. As DNA, the CDR3 is TGTGCCAACAGTTTGGGCAATCAAGCAGAAAACTACGAGCAGTACTTC. It translates to CANSLGNQAENYEQYF. The rearrangement links TRBV27 to TRBJ2-7; no reliable D call. The CDR3 spans 16 residues. CDR1 MNHEY and CDR2 SMNVEV come from the germline V gene (reference sequence).

This clonotype was seen ten or more times. CDR3 region: CASTSPPRLAGFAPYEQYF. The CDR3 nucleotides read TGTGCCAGCACCTCCCCGCCCCGGCTAGCGGGATTTGCTCCCTACGAGCAGTACTTC. The chain recombines TRBV6-1 with TRBJ2-7, with TRBD2 matching over 9 bases. CDR3 length equals 19 residues. V lost 7 bases to trimming and J lost 2 bases; unmatched junction nucleotides: 21. CDR1 MNHNS and CDR2 SASEGT come from the germline V gene.

Many counts were recorded for this clonotype. The V gene is TRBV5-6, the J gene TRBJ2-7; the D gene is possibly TRBD2 (5 bases). V was cut by 1 base and J by 2 bases, with 10 bases left in between. Germline V gives CDR1 SGHDT, CDR2 YYEEEE. This CDR3 is 14 amino acids long. The CDR3 loop is CASSLTGSPYEQYF. The DNA for the CDR3 is TGTGCCAGCAGCTTGACGGGGTCTCCCTACGAGCAGTACTTC.

This clonotype has ten or more counts. V is TRBV6-4 and J is TRBJ2-4; 9 positions agree with TRBD1. The germline gives CDR1 MRHNA, CDR2 SNTAGT. The CDR3 covers 18 residues. Trimming at V came to 6 bases and at J to 0 bases, leaving 12 bases not matched to a gene. The CDR3 DNA sequence: TGTGCCAGCAGGGCCGGGACAGGGTGTAGCCTAGCCAAAAACATTCAGTACTTC. Protein product: CASRAGTGCSLAKNIQYF.

The sample holds many counts of this clonotype. The chain carries TRBV3-1 and TRBJ2-2; no firm D call. The V and J ends lost 1 base and 6 bases respectively, with 9 bases between them. CDR3 length: 14 residues. Germline V gene data show CDR1 as LGHDT and CDR2 as YNNKEL (reference sequence). CDR3 nucleotide sequence: TGTGCCAGCAGCCAAGGGCGTTTCCCCGGGGAGCTGTTTTTT. Translating it yields CASSQGRFPGELFF.

Note on this clonotype: With a far larger clone one base away, a read error is the likely cause. V usage is TRBV6-4 and J usage is TRBJ2-1; 7 bases are shared with TRBD1. Germline V lookup: CDR1 MRHNA, CDR2 SNTAGT. There are 15 residues in the CDR3. Unmatched junction bases numbered 12, after V lost 3 bases and J lost 10 bases. The CDR3 coding sequence is TGTGCCAGCAGTGAGGCAGGGGGACCCTCCTACGAGCAGTTCTTC. It translates to CASSEAGGPSYEQFF.

This clonotype is deemed medium-sized (0.01 to 0.1%). The rearrangement uses TRBV7-9 and TRBJ2-7, with D hard to call. V gave up 3 bases and J gave up 4 bases, with 10 bases separating them. There are 13 residues in the CDR3. Germline CDR1 is SEHNR and CDR2 is FQNEAQ (reference sequence). CDR3 coding DNA: TGTGCCAGCAGCTTTGCCGGAGCGTACGAGCAGTACTTC. Translating it yields CASSFAGAYEQYF.

By share, this clonotype ranks as medium-sized. The V and J genes are TRBV20-1 and TRBJ2-3, with 10 bases aligning to TRBD2. The junction had 14 bases not matched to a gene; V was cut back by 6 bases and J by 5 bases. This CDR3 has 16 residues. Germline V gene sequence: CDR1 DFQATT, CDR2 SNEGSKA (reference sequence). In DNA, the CDR3 is TGCAGTGCCCCTAGCGGGAGAGGATGGGGTGGAGATACGCAGTATTTT. Translating it yields CSAPSGRGWGGDTQYF.

A few counts support this clonotype. The V call is TRBV19, the J call TRBJ1-6, with D possibly matching TRBD1 (6 bases). Trimming shortened V by 4 bases and J by 0 bases, and 10 bases separated the two germline ends. The CDR3 is made up of 16 amino acids. Germline lookup yields CDR1 LNHDA and CDR2 SQIVND (reference sequence). This CDR3 reads CASSTTGSSYNSPLHF. The CDR3, as DNA: TGTGCCAGTAGTACAACAGGGAGCTCCTATAATTCACCCCTCCACTTT.

This clonotype is labeled medium-sized. This rearrangement joins TRBV20-1 to TRBJ2-1, with 13 bases matching TRBD2. Germline loops: CDR1 DFQATT, CDR2 SNEGSKA (reference sequence). The CDR3 covers 15 residues. V shed 5 bases, J shed 3 bases, and the junction held 4 bases outside the gene matches. CDR3 nucleotide sequence: TGCAGTGCTTTCGGACTAGCGGGAGACTACAATGAGCAGTTCTTC. It translates to CSAFGLAGDYNEQFF.

Ten or more counts support this clonotype. A far larger clone is off by one base, so a read error is likely. The chain links TRBV6-1 to TRBJ1-5, with TRBD1 as a possible D gene (6 bases). The germline gives CDR1 MNHNS, CDR2 SASEGT. The CDR3 runs 13 residues. The V end lost 5 bases, the J end lost 3 bases, and 8 bases lay between the germline ends. The CDR3 here is CASSHRDNQPQHF. The CDR3 bases are TGTGCCAGCAGTCACAGGGACAATCAGCCCCAGCATTTT.

This clonotype was observed at least ten times. The chain recombines TRBV14 with TRBJ1-3, with D unclear. Germline loops: CDR1 SGHDN, CDR2 FVKESK. The V end lost 4 bases, the J end lost 6 bases, and 10 bases lay between the germline ends. This CDR3 spans 13 amino acids. The CDR3 nucleotides read TGTGCCAGCAGCCCATCGCGAAAAAACACCATATATTTT. It translates to CASSPSRKNTIYF.

This clonotype was found a few times. The chain links TRBV7-2 to TRBJ1-2; 9 nucleotides match TRBD1. V trimming: 5 bases; J trimming: 7 bases; junction bases outside the gene matches: 8. The CDR3 is 14 amino acids. Germline CDR1 SGHTA, CDR2 FQGNSA. The CDR3 region has the DNA TGTGCCAGCAGCCCCAGTGGGACAGGGATTGGCTACACCTTC. This encodes CASSPSGTGIGYTF.

Many counts were recorded for this clonotype. The rearrangement joins TRBV5-6 to TRBJ1-4; a possible D gene is TRBD1 (5 bases). The germline CDR1 and CDR2 sequences are SGHDT and YYEEEE. Trimming pared 4 bases from V and 4 bases from J, leaving 11 bases between. The CDR3 runs to 14 residues. CDR3 region: CASSRGLDNEKLFF. CDR3 DNA sequence: TGTGCCAGCAGCCGGGGACTCGATAATGAAAAACTGTTTTTT.

This clonotype was detected ten times or more. V gene TRBV4-1 combines with J gene TRBJ2-5; 9 positions match TRBD2. V trimming: 4 bases; J trimming: 5 bases; junction bases outside the gene matches: 14. CDR3 length equals 17 residues. Germline CDR1 is MGHRA and CDR2 is YSYEKL. CDR3 in amino acids: CASSLTGPAGGGETQYF. The DNA for the CDR3 is TGCGCCAGCAGCCTCACAGGGCCAGCGGGAGGCGGGGAGACCCAGTACTTC.

This clonotype has ten or more counts. This sequence joins TRBV28 and TRBJ1-1; D uncertain. CDR1 is MDHEN and CDR2 is SYDVKM in the germline V gene. This CDR3 region has 13 residues. V dropped 6 bases and J dropped 0 bases, with 8 bases sitting between them. The CDR3 reads CASRRTMNTEAFF. The CDR3 DNA reads as TGTGCCAGCAGGCGGACCATGAACACTGAAGCTTTCTTT.